This is a list of T cell receptor beta chains from one sample in a study of cytomegalovirus exposure and HLA in healthy donors. Sequencing was performed with immunoSEQ multiplex PCR; in TCRdb, only in-frame clones are kept and a portion is missing. Among some 140,000 clones listed, 65% to 90% were seen once. Sequenced input: PBMCs. The receptor source for this set is a man between 18 and 29 years old in good health and CMV-seropositive. CDR3s include the opening cysteine and the closing phenylalanine or tryptophan. Fields, in order: V gene, clone size, D gene, J gene, CDR3 protein, CDR3 DNA. D genes are given only for firm matches. Only some rows state a clone size, as once, few, many or a class for expanded clones.

>TRBV18|.|TRBD1|TRBJ1-1
CASSPRGQGRTEAFF
TGTGCCAGCTCACCACGGGGACAGGGGCGCACTGAAGCTTTCTTT
>TRBV6-4|.|.|TRBJ2-2
CASSREVGDTGELFF
TGTGCCAGCAGCCGTGAGGTTGGCGACACCGGGGAGCTGTTTTTT
>TRBV2|.|TRBD2|TRBJ2-7
CASSEAPGGYEQYF
TGTGCCAGCAGTGAAGCGCCGGGGGGATACGAGCAGTACTTC
>TRBV4-1|.|.|TRBJ2-7
CASSQVHPYEQYF
TGCGCCAGCAGCCAAGTCCATCCCTACGAGCAGTACTTC
>TRBV9|few|.|TRBJ1-1
CASSVDGANTEAFF
TGTGCCAGCAGCGTTGACGGAGCGAACACTGAAGCTTTCTTT
>TRBV5-1|.|TRBD1|TRBJ2-7
CASSASTTGTGAYEQYF
TGCGCCAGCAGCGCGTCAACCACCGGGACAGGCGCCTACGAGCAGTACTTC
>TRBV9|.|.|TRBJ1-4
CASSVEGRGEKLFF
TGTGCCAGCAGCGTAGAAGGGAGAGGGGAAAAACTGTTTTTT
>TRBV11-3|.|.|TRBJ2-1
CASSLAGRDFDEQFF
TGTGCCAGCAGCTTAGCCGGCCGGGACTTCGATGAGCAGTTCTTC
>TRBV6-5|.|TRBD1|TRBJ1-1
CASSYRGQTEAFF
TGTGCCAGCAGTTATAGGGGGCAGACTGAAGCTTTCTTT
>TRBV4-1|few|.|TRBJ1-2
CASSQGIRGANYGYTF
TGCGCCAGCAGCCAAGGTATCAGGGGCGCAAACTATGGCTACACCTTC
>TRBV5-4|once|.|TRBJ2-7
CASSRRGDSYEQYF
TGTGCCAGCAGCCGCAGGGGTGACTCCTACGAGCAGTACTTC
>TRBV27|.|TRBD2|TRBJ2-3
CASQSAFGRTSTDTQYF
TGTGCCAGCCAAAGCGCTTTCGGGAGGACTAGCACAGATACGCAGTATTTT
>TRBV9|.|TRBD2|TRBJ2-3
CASSVGLAGASIDTQYF
TGTGCCAGCAGCGTCGGATTAGCGGGGGCGTCGATCGATACGCAGTATTTT
>TRBV30|.|TRBD2|TRBJ2-1
CAWILAGARSYNEQFF
TGTGCCTGGATCCTAGCGGGAGCCAGATCCTACAATGAGCAGTTCTTC
>TRBV5-6|.|.|TRBJ1-5
CASTLGNQPQHF
TGTGCCAGCACCCTAGGAAATCAGCCCCAGCATTTT
>TRBV7-2|.|TRBD1|TRBJ1-5
CASSPQGGQPQHF
TGTGCCAGCAGCCCACAGGGGGGTCAGCCCCAGCATTTT
>TRBV30|.|.|TRBJ1-1
CAWSVRGGRNTEAFF
TGTGCCTGGAGTGTACGGGGGGGCCGGAACACTGAAGCTTTCTTT
>TRBV7-2|.|.|TRBJ1-1
CASSLEPTNTEAFF
TGTGCCAGCAGCTTAGAGCCAACGAACACTGAAGCTTTCTTT
>TRBV6-5|.|TRBD1|TRBJ2-2
CASSQTGVSGELFF
TGTGCCAGCAGCCAAACAGGGGTTTCCGGGGAGCTGTTTTTT
>TRBV10-3|once|TRBD2|TRBJ2-2
CAISESVIAGVTGELFF
TGTGCCATCAGTGAGTCGGTAATAGCGGGAGTAACCGGGGAGCTGTTTTTT
>TRBV19|few|TRBD2|TRBJ2-3
CASRGWEREGTQYF
TGTGCCAGTAGAGGATGGGAACGGGAGGGTACGCAGTATTTT
>TRBV6-1|.|.|TRBJ2-1
CASRWVEGAGNEQFF
TGTGCCAGCAGATGGGTGGAGGGGGCCGGCAATGAGCAGTTCTTC
>TRBV7-9|many|.|TRBJ1-2
CASSLAGRIEDGYTF
TGTGCCAGCAGCTTAGCGGGGCGGATCGAGGATGGCTACACCTTC
>TRBV4-3|once|TRBD2|TRBJ2-7
CASSPFPGLAAYEQYF
TGCGCCAGCAGCCCTTTTCCGGGACTAGCGGCCTACGAGCAGTACTTC
>TRBV29-1|.|.|TRBJ2-5
CSVEDLWEGGTQLVETQYF
TGCAGCGTTGAAGATCTATGGGAAGGAGGGACCCAATTGGTTGAGACCCAGTACTTC
>TRBV7-2|.|.|TRBJ2-7
CASSLPTPTGEQYF
TGTGCCAGCAGCTTACCGACTCCCACGGGGGAGCAGTACTTC
>TRBV5-6|.|TRBD2|TRBJ2-3
CASSSFERGGADTQYF
TGTGCCAGCAGCTCGTTTGAGCGGGGTGGCGCAGATACGCAGTATTTT
>TRBV27|.|TRBD2|TRBJ2-7
CASRASGGLTYEQYF
TGTGCCAGCAGGGCTAGCGGGGGGCTAACCTACGAGCAGTACTTC
>TRBV19|.|.|TRBJ1-2
CASSIGRQTNYGYTF
TGTGCCAGTAGTATCGGCCGACAGACTAACTATGGCTACACCTTC
>TRBV30|.|TRBD2|TRBJ2-7
CAWGRIVAGEQYF
TGTGCCTGGGGAAGGATTGTAGCGGGAGAGCAGTACTTC
>TRBV9|.|.|TRBJ2-7
CASSADMARGYYEQYF
TGTGCCAGCAGCGCGGATATGGCCCGGGGGTACTACGAGCAGTACTTC
>TRBV4-3|once|.|TRBJ1-1
CASSQDRRQGAFF
TGCGCCAGCAGCCAAGATAGGCGGCAGGGAGCTTTCTTT
>TRBV10-2|.|.|TRBJ2-7
CASRGELASHEQYF
TGCGCCAGCAGGGGGGAACTAGCTTCCCACGAGCAGTACTTC
>TRBV5-1|.|TRBD2|TRBJ2-3
CASSLERGTDTQYF
TGCGCCAGCAGCTTGGAGCGGGGAACGGATACGCAGTATTTT
>TRBV27|.|.|TRBJ1-5
CASRFGAAGSYSNQPQHF
TGTGCCAGCCGTTTTGGGGCGGCAGGGTCATATAGCAATCAGCCCCAGCATTTT
>TRBV4-2|.|TRBD2|TRBJ2-3
CASSQTSGSGDTQYF
TGTGCCAGCAGCCAGACTAGCGGGAGCGGAGATACGCAGTATTTT
>TRBV27|.|.|TRBJ1-2
CASAGGRSYYGYTF
TGTGCCAGCGCTGGGGGCAGATCGTACTATGGCTACACCTTC
>TRBV4-1|once|TRBD1|TRBJ2-7
CASSLYRDRSSYEQYF
TGCGCCAGCAGCCTCTACCGGGACAGGAGCTCCTACGAGCAGTACTTC
>TRBV19|.|.|TRBJ1-3
CASGQRGPVGATGNTIYF
TGTGCCAGTGGTCAACGTGGCCCCGTTGGAGCGACTGGAAACACCATATATTTT
>TRBV27|.|TRBD2|TRBJ2-1
CASSDGLARGGEQFF
TGTGCCAGCAGTGACGGACTAGCGCGGGGGGGTGAGCAGTTCTTC
>TRBV19|.|.|TRBJ1-4
CASSMRGGEKLFF
TGTGCCAGTAGTATGAGAGGGGGAGAAAAACTGTTTTTT
>TRBV7-9|.|.|TRBJ2-5
CASSADRTQETQYF
TGTGCCAGCAGCGCGGACAGAACCCAAGAGACCCAGTACTTC
>TRBV13|.|TRBD2|TRBJ2-7
CASTSGGFYEQYF
TGTGCCAGCACTAGCGGGGGCTTCTACGAGCAGTACTTC
>TRBV7-2|.|TRBD2|TRBJ2-2
CASRPGLANTGELFF
TGTGCCAGCAGACCCGGACTAGCGAACACCGGGGAGCTGTTTTTT
>TRBV23-1|.|.|TRBJ2-7
CASRPNRTHQVGGQYF
TGCGCCAGCAGACCCAATCGGACGCATCAAGTCGGGGGGCAGTACTTC
>TRBV29-1|few|TRBD1|TRBJ2-1
CSVAWTGLLEQFF
TGCAGCGTTGCGTGGACAGGGCTATTGGAGCAGTTCTTC
>TRBV19|once|.|TRBJ1-5
CASSMAPQGNQPQHF
TGTGCCAGTAGTATGGCCCCGCAGGGAAATCAGCCCCAGCATTTT
>TRBV27|.|.|TRBJ1-2
CASTGTEGGYTF
TGTGCCAGCACCGGGACGGAGGGTGGCTACACCTTC
>TRBV7-2|.|.|TRBJ1-1
CASSLGAPRRVNTEAFF
TGTGCCAGCAGCTTAGGAGCCCCTAGGAGGGTGAACACTGAAGCTTTCTTT
>TRBV11-2|.|.|TRBJ1-4
CASSLAGGLNEKLFF
TGTGCCAGCAGCTTGGCTGGCGGACTAAATGAAAAACTGTTTTTT